This TCR beta chain was obtained from a study of OX40 agonist ivuxolimab in advanced cancers. Germline CDR1 MDHEN, CDR2 SYDVKM. This CDR3 region has 11 residues. The V gene lost 9 bases and the J gene lost 0 bases, with 3 bases spanning the gap. A note on this clone: Its cognate antigen is unknown.

General study points: Determination of antigen specificity was not performed for the expanded peripheral T cells. Also showing low normalized T-cell clonal expansion were some of the nonresponders.

Here immunoSEQ multiplex PCR was the method, and the copy in TCRdb shows in-frame clones only, minus some. The table lists roughly 50,000 clones, 60% to 80% of them singletons. The receptor was isolated from an adult with an advanced solid tumor such as melanoma, head and neck, liver or kidney cancer. The chain couples TRBV28 to TRBJ1-5; D is undetermined. The sample consisted of CD4+ or CD8+ T cells sorted from blood, taken in a trial of the OX40 agonist ivuxolimab. CDR3 nucleotide sequence: TGTGCCAGTTATAGCAATCAGCCCCAGCATTTT. Translating it yields CASYSNQPQHF.